This T cell receptor (beta chain) was identified during a study of shared clonotypes between healthy human individuals. Deep-level running was used for the assay. Sequencing was performed with immunoSEQ multiplex PCR; in TCRdb, only in-frame clones are kept and a portion is missing. Among 700,000 or so clones, about two thirds were seen once, and the ten largest hold approximately 2%. The CDR3 consists of 15 residues. Per the germline V gene, CDR1 is SNHLY and CDR2 is FYNNEI. V was shortened by 3 bases and J by 8 bases, with 19 bases between the two germline ends. Study results and limitations: Limitation of the genetic and exposure-history diversity represented came from the few donors. Larger estimated richness was generally recorded for naive subsets relative to memory subsets.

Worth noting for this clone: Its antigen is unidentified.

The J gene is TRBJ1-2, the V gene TRBV2; unclear D gene. Sequenced sample: memory CD4+ T cells sorted from blood. Subset reported: CD45RA-negative fraction. This TCR was sampled from a woman in her 30s in good health. The CDR3: CASSDRRHRVRGYTF. The CDR3 nucleotides are TGTGCCAGCAGTGATCGTAGGCACCGGGTGCGGGGCTACACCTTC.